This T cell receptor (beta chain) was recorded in a study of OX40 agonist ivuxolimab in advanced cancers. Study-wide background: Mean age 60 years, range about 20 to 79; approximately 83% male. Study results and caveats: Nonresponders included some who also had low normalized T-cell clonal expansion. The work left the antigen specificity of expanded peripheral T cells undetermined.

Only in-frame clones appear in the TCRdb table, and some are missing; sequencing was by immunoSEQ multiplex PCR. Of around 31,000 clones detected, approximately 89% appear once; the ten largest clones hold 36%. With regard to this clone: The antigen is not known.

The CDR3 has 14 amino acids. Trimming took off 1 base at V and 5 bases at J, with 12 bases between the two ends. CDR1 and CDR2 (germline): WNHNN, SYGVQD (reference sequence). The origin of this receptor is an adult with an advanced solid tumor such as melanoma, head and neck, liver or kidney cancer. The J gene is TRBJ2-7, the V gene TRBV10-1; maybe TRBD2 (6 bases). The sequenced sample was CD4+ or CD8+ T cells sorted from blood, obtained in a trial of the OX40 agonist ivuxolimab. For the CDR3, the DNA is TGCGCCAGCAGTGAGTGGCGGGATCTGGACGAGCAGTACTTC. Translating it yields CASSEWRDLDEQYF.